The TCR beta chain described here comes from a study of post-analysis software for immune sequencing data. Study information: Relapsing-remitting, secondary progressive and progressive-relapsing multiple sclerosis were all included among the disease courses.

The germline V gene encodes CDR1 SNHLY and CDR2 FYNNEI. V gave up 7 bases and J gave up 7 bases; unmatched junction bases: 13. This CDR3 contains 15 residues. Unique-molecular-identifier-tagged TCR beta cDNA libraries were used. Researchers reported 520,000 or so cDNA molecules coming from approximately 0.91 to 9.4 million T cells. TCRdb called the PCR reads again in MiXCR, with one record for every CDR3 protein. The table lists roughly 800,000 distinct CDR3 sequences, about 53% of them singletons, with 4.6% in the top ten. Concerning this clonotype itself: Its target is unknown.

The study's findings and limits: F measure grouped same-batch samples tightly together. TRBV5-6, TRBV5-1 and TRBV20-1 belonged to a set of about five TRBV segments that were more frequent in patients than controls. Patients with multiple sclerosis recorded significantly lower normalized Chao1 diversity than controls, the study found.

Material: blood. This clonotype was sampled from a girl under 18 with multiple sclerosis. This chain joins TRBV2 and TRBJ1-5; 7 positions agree with TRBD1. The CDR3 DNA reads as TGTGCCAGCACCGCTAATCGACAGGGAGGCCAGCCCCAGCATTTT. Translation: CASTANRQGGQPQHF.